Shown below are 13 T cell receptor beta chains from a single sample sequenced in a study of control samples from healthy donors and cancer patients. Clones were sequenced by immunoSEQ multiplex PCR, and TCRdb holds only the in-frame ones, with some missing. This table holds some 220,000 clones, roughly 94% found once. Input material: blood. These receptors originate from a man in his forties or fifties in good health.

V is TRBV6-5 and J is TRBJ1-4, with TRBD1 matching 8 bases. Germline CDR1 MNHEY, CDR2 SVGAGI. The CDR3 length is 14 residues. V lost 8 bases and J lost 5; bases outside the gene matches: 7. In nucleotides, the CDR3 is TGTGCCAGCGGGCCCGGGACAGGCAATGAAAAACTGTTTTTT. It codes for CASGPGTGNEKLFF.

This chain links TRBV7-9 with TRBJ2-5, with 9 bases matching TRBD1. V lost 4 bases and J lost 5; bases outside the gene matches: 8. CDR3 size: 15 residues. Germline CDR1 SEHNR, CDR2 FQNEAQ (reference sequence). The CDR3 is CASSSHGQGRETQYF. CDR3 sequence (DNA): TGTGCCAGCAGCTCTCACGGACAGGGGCGGGAGACCCAGTACTTC. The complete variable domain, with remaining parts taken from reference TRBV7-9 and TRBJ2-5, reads DTGVSQNPRHKITKRGQNVTFRCDPISEHNRLYWYRQTLGQGPEFLTYFQNEAQLEKSRLLSDRFSAERPKGSFSTLEIQRTEQGDSAMYLCASSSHGQGRETQYFGPGTRLLVL.

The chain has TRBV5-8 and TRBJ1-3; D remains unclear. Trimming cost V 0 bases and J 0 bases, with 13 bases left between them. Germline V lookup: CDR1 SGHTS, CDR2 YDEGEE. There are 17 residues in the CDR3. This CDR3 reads CASSLGGALSSGNTIYF. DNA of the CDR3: TGTGCCAGCAGCTTGGGCGGAGCATTGAGCTCTGGAAACACCATATATTTT.

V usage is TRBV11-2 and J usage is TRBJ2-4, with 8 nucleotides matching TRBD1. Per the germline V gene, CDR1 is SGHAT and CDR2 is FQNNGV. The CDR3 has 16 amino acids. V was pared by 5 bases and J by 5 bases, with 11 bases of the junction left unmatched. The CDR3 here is CASSRWATGDENIQYF. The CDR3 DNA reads TGTGCCAGCAGCCGATGGGCGACAGGGGACGAAAACATTCAGTACTTC.

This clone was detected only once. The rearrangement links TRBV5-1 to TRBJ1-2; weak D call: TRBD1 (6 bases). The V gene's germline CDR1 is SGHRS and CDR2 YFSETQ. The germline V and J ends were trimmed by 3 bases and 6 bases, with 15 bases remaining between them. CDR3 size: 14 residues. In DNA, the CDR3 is TGCGCCAGCAGCTCCCAGGGGAAGGGGGATGGCTACACCTTC. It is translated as CASSSQGKGDGYTF.

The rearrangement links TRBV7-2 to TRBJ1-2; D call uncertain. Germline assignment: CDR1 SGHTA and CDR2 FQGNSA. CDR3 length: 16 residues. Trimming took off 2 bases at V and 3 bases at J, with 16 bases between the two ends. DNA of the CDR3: TGTGCCAGCAGCTTATTTACCGGGTTTCGGTACTATGGCTACACCTTC. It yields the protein CASSLFTGFRYYGYTF.

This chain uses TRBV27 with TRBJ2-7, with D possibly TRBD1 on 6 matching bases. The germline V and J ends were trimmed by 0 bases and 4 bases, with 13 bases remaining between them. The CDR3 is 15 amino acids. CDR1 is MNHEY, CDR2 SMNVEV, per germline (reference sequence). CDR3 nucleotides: TGTGCCAGCAGTTTATCGCAGACAGGTCCTTACGAGCAGTACTTC. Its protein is CASSLSQTGPYEQYF.

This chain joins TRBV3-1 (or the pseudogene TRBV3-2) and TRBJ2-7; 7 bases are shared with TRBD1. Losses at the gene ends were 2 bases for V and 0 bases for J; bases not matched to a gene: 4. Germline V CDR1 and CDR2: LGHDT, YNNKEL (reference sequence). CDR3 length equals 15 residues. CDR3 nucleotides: TGTGCCAGCAGCCAAAGGGGGCAGAGCTCCTACGAGCAGTACTTC. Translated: CASSQRGQSSYEQYF.

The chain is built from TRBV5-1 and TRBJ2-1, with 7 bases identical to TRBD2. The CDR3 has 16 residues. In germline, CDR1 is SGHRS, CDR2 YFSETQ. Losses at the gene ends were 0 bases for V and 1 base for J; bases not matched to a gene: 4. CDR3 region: CASSLVGGGSYNEQFF. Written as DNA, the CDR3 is TGCGCCAGCAGCTTGGTGGGGGGAGGGTCCTACAATGAGCAGTTCTTC.

CDR3: CASEGTGENTIYF. As DNA, the CDR3 is TGTGCCAGCGAGGGGACAGGGGAAAACACCATATATTTT. The V call is TRBV6-5, the J call TRBJ1-3; 10 bases agree with TRBD1. J was trimmed by 6 bases and V by 8 bases; bases with no gene match: 4. The CDR3 runs to 13 residues. CDR1 and CDR2 from the germline V gene are MNHEY and SVGAGI.

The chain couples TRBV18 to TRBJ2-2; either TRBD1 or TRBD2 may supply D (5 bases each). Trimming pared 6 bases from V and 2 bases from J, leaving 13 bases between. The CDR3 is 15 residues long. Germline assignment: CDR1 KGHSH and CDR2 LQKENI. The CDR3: CASSRGTGNTGELFF. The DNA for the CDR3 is TGTGCCAGCTCCCGAGGGACGGGCAACACCGGGGAGCTGTTTTTT.

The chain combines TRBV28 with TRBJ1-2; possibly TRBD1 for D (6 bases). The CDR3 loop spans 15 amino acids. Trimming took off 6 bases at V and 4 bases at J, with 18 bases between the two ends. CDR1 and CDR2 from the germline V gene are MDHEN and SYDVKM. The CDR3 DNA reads TGTGCCAGCAGCATTATGGGCGAAGGGGGCTATGGCTACACCTTC. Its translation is CASSIMGEGGYGYTF.

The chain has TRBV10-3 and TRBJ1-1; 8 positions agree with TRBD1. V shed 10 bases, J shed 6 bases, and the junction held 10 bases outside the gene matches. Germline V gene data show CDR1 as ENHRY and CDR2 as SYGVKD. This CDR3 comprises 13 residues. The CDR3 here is CATRQGADSEAFF. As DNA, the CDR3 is TGTGCCACTCGCCAGGGGGCAGATTCTGAAGCTTTCTTT.